The 26 T cell receptor beta chains given below trace back to one sample, sequenced in a study of metastatic and nonmetastatic thyroid tumors. Not a single patient had been given any form of treatment at any point before undergoing thyroid surgery. TCRdb re-called the PCR reads via MiXCR. The profile shows fewer than 100,000 clones, 15% of them singletons. The source material was blood. The receptors were sampled from a female donor with papillary thyroid cancer or a benign thyroid nodule (not recorded which). Some clones in this sample may be carry-over from other donors' samples.

This clone showed up many times. The sample holds other DNA sequences that translate to the same CDR3. This sequence joins TRBV4-2 and TRBJ2-2; D not certain. The CDR3 extends over 15 amino acids. Germline CDR1 reads LGHNA; CDR2 reads YNFKEQ. Trimming pared 3 bases from V and 1 base from J, leaving 9 bases between. CDR3 sequence reads: CASSQGLGNTGELFF. The DNA for the CDR3 is TGTGCCAGCAGCCAGGGCCTAGGGAACACCGGGGAGCTGTTTTTT.

In this sample, this clone turned up a few times. This may be a read error, as it is one base from a much larger clone. This chain connects TRBV29-1 to TRBJ1-2, with 9 bases matching TRBD1. The trim removed 5 bases at V and 8 bases at J, leaving 6 bases unmatched. CDR1 and CDR2 (germline): SQVTM, ANQGSEA. The CDR3 spans 12 residues. The CDR3 here is CSVSDRGRGYTF. CDR3 coding DNA: TGCAGCGTTTCGGACAGGGGCCGGGGCTACACCTTC. Looking up the rest from reference TRBV29-1 and TRBJ1-2 gives the full variable domain: SAVISQKPSRDICQRGTSLTIQCQVDSQVTMMFWYRQQPGQSLTLIATANQGSEATYESGFVIDKFPISRPNLTFSTLTVSNMSPEDSSIYLCSVSDRGRGYTFGSGTRLTVV.

This clone was counted many times. The chain employs TRBV28 and TRBJ2-7; D assignment may be TRBD1 or TRBD2 (5 bases each). The CDR3 contains 17 residues. Germline V CDR1 and CDR2: MDHEN, SYDVKM. Trimming cost V 6 bases and J 0 bases, with 21 bases left between them. This CDR3 reads CASRVPSGTENSYEQYF. Written as DNA, the CDR3 is TGTGCCAGCAGAGTCCCGTCCGGGACGGAGAACTCCTACGAGCAGTACTTC.

The chain links TRBV27 to TRBJ1-2; no clear D. The CDR3 loop spans 15 amino acids. From germline, CDR1 is MNHEY and CDR2 SMNVEV (reference sequence). The V end lost 2 bases, the J end lost 0 bases, and 10 bases lay between the germline ends. In DNA form, the CDR3 reads TGTGCCAGCAGTTTAACCGGCAGAGCTAACTATGGCTACACCTTC. It codes for CASSLTGRANYGYTF.

This clone was found many times. The rearrangement uses TRBV3-1 and TRBJ2-7; TRBD1 agrees at 9 bases. This CDR3 region has 16 residues. Per germline, CDR1 LGHDT and CDR2 YNNKEL (reference sequence). The J segment lost 3 bases and the V segment lost 1 base, leaving 7 bases of the junction unmatched. CDR3 region: CASSQGGQGRDYEQYF. The CDR3 DNA sequence: TGTGCCAGCAGCCAAGGGGGACAGGGTCGGGACTACGAGCAGTACTTC.

This clone was seen many times. The J gene is TRBJ2-1, the V gene TRBV4-2; 11 bases map to TRBD2. This CDR3 is built from 15 residues. Germline-derived CDR1 and CDR2 are LGHNA and YNFKEQ. Trimming removed 4 bases from V and 2 bases from J; junction bases left unmatched: 1. The CDR3 loop is CASSPTSGTYNEQFF. The CDR3 DNA sequence: TGTGCCAGCAGCCCGACTAGCGGGACCTACAATGAGCAGTTCTTC.

Many counts were recorded for this clone. The rearrangement links TRBV29-1 to TRBJ2-7; maybe TRBD2 (6 bases). Germline CDR1 SQVTM, CDR2 ANQGSEA. Trimming cost V 7 bases and J 0 bases, with 16 bases left between them. The CDR3 totals 14 residues. The CDR3 sequence: CSAYLVDYSYEQYF. Here the CDR3 DNA reads TGCAGCGCATACCTGGTGGACTACTCCTACGAGCAGTACTTC.

The rearrangement links TRBV3-1 to TRBJ2-7; D gene uncertain. Between the trimmed V and J ends, which lost 4 bases and 4 bases, there was a span of 5 bases. CDR1 LGHDT and CDR2 YNNKEL come from the germline V gene (reference sequence). The CDR3 length is 11 residues. CDR3 coding DNA: TGTGCCAGCAGCCTGCAGTACGAGCAGTACTTC. Protein: CASSLQYEQYF.

The CDR3 coding sequence is TGCAGTGCTATCCGCAGGTCCCAGTACTTC. This gives the protein CSAIRRSQYF. The rearrangement links TRBV20-1 to TRBJ2-5, with no clear D. Trimming took off 4 bases at V and 9 bases at J, with 9 bases between the two ends. The CDR3 has 10 amino acids. Germline V gives CDR1 DFQATT, CDR2 SNEGSKA (reference sequence).

For this clone: Just one base apart from a much larger clone, this may be a read error. Other DNA sequences in the sample encode the same CDR3. The chain combines TRBV11-2 with TRBJ2-5, with D possibly matching TRBD2 (7 bases). Per germline, CDR1 SGHAT and CDR2 FQNNGV. The CDR3 has 19 residues. V shed 5 bases and J shed 2 bases, with 27 bases lying between them. The CDR3 DNA sequence: TGTGCCAGCAGCCGCCATTGGGCTAGTGGGGGGGCCCCGCAAGAGACCCAGTACTTC. Translation: CASSRHWASGGAPQETQYF.

V and J are TRBV9 and TRBJ1-2; D unresolved. CDR1 and CDR2 from the germline V gene are SGDLS and YYNGEE. V was clipped by 6 bases and J by 10 bases, with 19 bases between them. CDR3 size: 13 residues. The CDR3 bases are TGTGCCAGCACCCCGCCGGCAGGTTTAGCCTACACCTTC. Translation: CASTPPAGLAYTF.

This clone occurred many times. The J gene is TRBJ1-2, the V gene TRBV6-1; 7 bases match TRBD1. This CDR3 has 15 residues. CDR1 and CDR2 from the germline V gene are MNHNS and SASEGT. V lost 5 bases to trimming and J lost 5 bases; unmatched junction nucleotides: 11. CDR3 loop: CASSSWTGLAYGYTF. The CDR3 DNA follows: TGTGCCAGCAGTTCATGGACAGGTCTGGCGTATGGCTACACCTTC.

At least ten counts were recorded for this clone. The rearrangement links TRBV5-1 to TRBJ2-7; no clear D gene. CDR3 length: 14 residues. V gave up 5 bases and J gave up 6 bases, with 18 bases separating them. The germline V gene has CDR1 SGHRS and CDR2 YFSETQ. The CDR3 reads CASRWSLLDGEQYF. The CDR3 nucleotides read TGCGCCAGCAGATGGTCCCTCTTAGATGGCGAGCAGTACTTC.

This clone was counted at least ten times. V gene TRBV5-1 combines with J gene TRBJ2-1; 8 bases line up with TRBD2. Germline V gene sequence: CDR1 SGHRS, CDR2 YFSETQ. This CDR3 contains 16 residues. J lost 5 bases, V lost 0 bases, and 7 bases had no gene match. The CDR3 region has the DNA TGCGCCAGCAGCTTGGTGGCGGGGGGCGGCAACAATGAGCAGTTCTTC. Amino acid sequence: CASSLVAGGGNNEQFF.

This clone was picked up many times. V usage is TRBV28 and J usage is TRBJ1-4; no reliable D call. Deletions cut 6 bases from V and 8 bases from J, with 13 bases between. The CDR3 totals 13 residues. Germline V lookup: CDR1 MDHEN, CDR2 SYDVKM. The CDR3 loop reads CASRRERQEKLFF. Written as DNA, the CDR3 is TGTGCCAGCAGAAGGGAACGTCAGGAAAAACTGTTTTTT. The whole variable domain, remainder taken from reference TRBV28 and TRBJ1-4, is DVKVTQSSRYLVKRTGEKVFLECVQDMDHENMFWYRQDPGLGLRLIYFSYDVKMKEKGDIPEGYSVSREKKERFSLILESASTNQTSMYLCASRRERQEKLFFGSGTQLSVL.

This clone was counted at least ten times. The J gene is TRBJ2-5, the V gene TRBV29-1, with D tentatively TRBD2 (6 bases). V lost 4 bases to trimming and J lost 2 bases, with 11 bases between them. This CDR3 is 13 amino acids long. Germline values: CDR1 SQVTM, CDR2 ANQGSEA. The CDR3 nucleotides are TGCAGCGTTGTTAGCGGTCTACAAGAGACCCAGTACTTC. Translated: CSVVSGLQETQYF.

This clone occurred many times. V usage is TRBV30 and J usage is TRBJ1-1; TRBD1 matches 8 bases. V shed 8 bases, J shed 7 bases, and the junction held 9 bases outside the gene matches. The CDR3 contains 12 residues. CDR1 and CDR2 (germline): GTSNPN, SVGIG (reference sequence). DNA for the CDR3: TGTGCCGGGTGCAGGGGGCGGGATGAAGCTTTCTTT. Translation gives CAGCRGRDEAFF. The whole variable domain, filled in from reference TRBV30 and TRBJ1-1, reads SQTIHQWPATLVQPVGSPLSLECTVEGTSNPNLYWYRQAAGRGLQLLFYSVGIGQISSEVPQNLSASRPQDRQFILSSKKLLLSDSGFYLCAGCRGRDEAFFGQGTRLTVV.

In its sample, this clone was seen many times. V gene TRBV9 combines with J gene TRBJ1-6; D call uncertain. V shed 4 bases and J shed 1 base, with 0 bases lying between them. Germline CDR1 and CDR2: SGDLS and YYNGEE. This CDR3 has 12 amino acids. As DNA, the CDR3 is TGTGCCAGCAGCTCCTATAATTCACCCCTCCACTTT. Encoded protein: CASSSYNSPLHF.

Worth noting for this clone: One base away lies a much larger clone, so this may be a sequencing read error. CDR3 region: CASSQETSGCQYTQYF. The CDR3 coding sequence is TGTGCCAGCAGCCAAGAGACTAGCGGGTGCCAATATACGCAGTATTTT. The chain recombines TRBV4-2 with TRBJ2-3, with 10 bases aligning to TRBD2. The CDR3 loop spans 16 amino acids. Germline assignment: CDR1 LGHNA and CDR2 YNFKEQ. V lost 0 bases, J lost 7 bases, and 7 bases stayed unmatched.

This clone has ten or more counts. J is TRBJ1-4 and V is TRBV5-6, with TRBD1 identical over 7 bases. After removal of 5 bases from V and 8 bases from J, the junction contained 9 bases not matched to a gene. The CDR3 has 14 amino acids. Germline V gene sequence: CDR1 SGHDT, CDR2 YYEEEE. The CDR3: CASSQGGAREKLFF. The CDR3 nucleotides read TGTGCCAGCAGTCAGGGGGGGGCTAGAGAAAAACTGTTTTTT.

This clone was found many times. The chain joins TRBV10-3 to TRBJ2-2, with no clear D. V lost 7 bases, J lost 6 bases, and 9 bases lay in between. The CDR3 sequence is 12 residues long. CDR1 is ENHRY and CDR2 is SYGVKD in the germline V gene. The CDR3 reads CAINLGPGELFF. CDR3 bases: TGTGCCATCAATTTGGGTCCCGGGGAGCTGTTTTTT.

About this clone: A much more abundant neighbour one base away suggests this may be a read error. This CDR3 is also generated by other DNA sequences in the sample. This rearrangement joins TRBV11-2 to TRBJ2-7, with TRBD1 identical over 7 bases. CDR3 size: 15 residues. Germline CDR1 SGHAT, CDR2 FQNNGV. DNA of the CDR3: TGTGCCAGCAGCCAGAGACCGGGACAGTCCTACGGGCAGTACTTC. Translating gives CASSQRPGQSYGQYF.

The CDR3 here is CAGAGVAGGYTF. As DNA, the CDR3 is TGTGCCGGCGCAGGCGTTGCAGGGGGCTACACCTTC. V usage is TRBV6-1 and J usage is TRBJ1-2; D is perhaps TRBD1 (5 bases). This CDR3 region has 12 residues. V was trimmed by 11 bases and J by 8 bases, leaving 18 bases between them. Germline lookup yields CDR1 MNHNS and CDR2 SASEGT.

To note about this clone: An end of the junction differs from the germline gene, which may be a read error. V and J are TRBV5-4 and TRBJ2-2; TRBD2 agrees at 13 bases. This CDR3 region has 20 residues. Per the germline V gene, CDR1 is SGHNT and CDR2 is YYREEE (reference sequence). The CDR3 DNA is TGTGCCAGCAGCTTGGGACTAGCGGGGGGTACTAAAATGAACACAGGGGAGCTGTTTTTT. Translating it yields CASSLGLAGGTKMNTGELFF.

This clone occurred a few times. This sequence may be a read error, since a much larger clone differs from it by one base. This chain connects TRBV6-1 to TRBJ1-1; D is unresolved. Germline CDR1 and CDR2: MNHNS and SASEGT. V was shortened by 5 bases and J by 7 bases, with 11 bases between the two germline ends. The CDR3 runs to 12 residues. The CDR3 DNA follows: TGTGCCAGCAGTCAGGTGACGCTTGAAGCTTTCTTT. Translation gives CASSQVTLEAFF.

This clone has ten or more counts. The rearrangement uses TRBV11-2 and TRBJ1-2, with TRBD1 identical over 10 bases. The V gene end was trimmed by 8 bases and the J gene end by 4 bases; junction bases not matched to a gene: 16. CDR3 length: 17 amino acids. Germline loops: CDR1 SGHAT, CDR2 FQNNGV. CDR3 nucleotide sequence: TGTGCCAGCGGCGCCGGGACAGGGGACGTCAGGGGCTATGGCTACACCTTC. This encodes CASGAGTGDVRGYGYTF.